This T cell receptor (beta chain) was identified during a study of T cell responses to AZD1222 COVID-19 vaccine. Generated by immunoSEQ multiplex PCR, the TCRdb table keeps only in-frame clones and is missing some. The data show 150,000 to 200,000 clones, around 90% seen once. Concerning this clone itself: Antigen: not known.

This CDR3 has 14 amino acids. Looked up from germline, CDR1 is MGHRA and CDR2 is YSYEKL. The V gene lost 4 bases and the J gene lost 4 bases, with 11 bases spanning the gap. Overall study findings and caveats: It was only after the peak T cell response that any repertoires were sampled. Donors skewed white British and female; clonal diversity was possibly underestimated. Compared with day 0, the breadth and depth of the Spike-specific TCR repertoire rose significantly after two doses of AZD1222.

The specimen was peripheral blood, collected 28 days after the second dose of the MenACWY control vaccine. This receptor was obtained from an adult who received the MenACWY meningococcal vaccine as a control. V is TRBV4-1 and J is TRBJ1-3; perhaps TRBD1 as D (6 bases). The CDR3 reads CASSLQGGGNTIYF. The CDR3 DNA is TGCGCCAGCAGCCTACAGGGCGGAGGAAACACCATATATTTT.